A single sample gave rise to the 9 T cell receptor beta chains below, sequenced in a study of cytomegalovirus exposure and HLA in healthy donors. PCR amplification relied on 60 Vbeta primers (plus 13 Jbeta primers). TCRdb's copy holds only in-frame clones and misses some; the assay was immunoSEQ multiplex PCR. The profile shows some 150,000 clones, about 60% of them singletons. Sequencing was carried out using PBMCs. The receptors were sampled from a woman aged 60 to 75 in good health and CMV-seropositive.

In this sample, this clone turned up many times. The gene calls are TRBV28 and TRBJ1-1; no clear D. Trimming took off 6 bases at V and 0 bases at J, with 8 bases between the two ends. CDR1 and CDR2 (germline): MDHEN, SYDVKM. The CDR3 extends over 13 amino acids. CDR3 sequence reads: CASSRTVNTEAFF. The CDR3 DNA reads TGTGCCAGCAGCCGCACAGTGAACACTGAAGCTTTCTTT.

This chain links TRBV28 with TRBJ1-5; possible D gene TRBD1, 6 bases. The CDR3 runs to 14 residues. V dropped 3 bases and J dropped 7 bases, with 13 bases sitting between them. Looked up from germline, CDR1 is MDHEN and CDR2 is SYDVKM. CDR3 nucleotide sequence: TGTGCCAGCAGTTTGGGCAGGGGTACCCAGCCCCAGCATTTT. Protein sequence: CASSLGRGTQPQHF.

This chain uses TRBV29-1 with TRBJ2-1, with 7 bases aligning to TRBD2. With 4 bases clipped from V and 5 bases from J, the junction kept 2 bases outside the gene matches. This CDR3 is built from 12 residues. Germline V lookup: CDR1 SQVTM, CDR2 ANQGSEA. CDR3: CSVGGGNNEQFF. In DNA, the CDR3 is TGCAGCGTTGGGGGAGGGAACAATGAGCAGTTCTTC.

The genes are TRBV16 and TRBJ2-3; D gene unclear. CDR1 and CDR2 (germline): KGHSY, FQNENV. There are 13 residues in the CDR3. V lost 0 bases, J lost 6 bases, and 7 bases lay in between. The CDR3 protein is CASSQSATDTQYF. In DNA form, the CDR3 reads TGTGCCAGCAGCCAATCAGCTACGGATACGCAGTATTTT. The variable domain in full, with the rest retrieved from reference TRBV16 and TRBJ2-3, is GEEVAQTPKHLVRGEGQKAKLYCAPIKGHSYVFWYQQVLKNEFKFLISFQNENVFDETGMPKERFSAKCLPNSPCSLEIQATKLEDSAVYFCASSQSATDTQYFGPGTRLTVL.

There are a few counts of this clone. The chain has TRBV7-9 and TRBJ2-7; 7 bases map to TRBD1. Germline values: CDR1 SEHNR, CDR2 FQNEAQ (reference sequence). The V and J ends lost 4 bases and 0 bases, in that order; junction bases with no gene match: 9. CDR3 length: 16 residues. The CDR3 loop reads CASSSIGWDSSYEQYF. As DNA, the CDR3 is TGTGCCAGCAGCTCGATAGGGTGGGACAGCTCCTACGAGCAGTACTTC.

The chain combines TRBV7-2 with TRBJ1-5, with 8 bases fitting TRBD1. Germline V gene data show CDR1 as SGHTA and CDR2 as FQGNSA. The ends lost 5 bases at V and 7 bases at J; junction bases unmatched: 7. The CDR3 covers 14 residues. The CDR3 DNA is TGTGCCAGCAGCCCCTGGACAGGGCAACAGCCCCAGCATTTT. Its translation is CASSPWTGQQPQHF.

The V and J genes are TRBV9 and TRBJ2-2; 7 bases agree with TRBD2. From germline, CDR1 is SGDLS and CDR2 YYNGEE. The J segment lost 4 bases and the V segment lost 0 bases, leaving 9 bases of the junction unmatched. This CDR3 has 17 amino acids. The CDR3 DNA reads TGTGCCAGCAGCGTAGCGGGAGCGGGGCGTGGCACCGGGGAGCTGTTTTTT. This gives the protein CASSVAGAGRGTGELFF.

The J gene is TRBJ1-1, the V gene TRBV28; the D is unclear. This CDR3 is 12 amino acids long. Trimming left V 5 bases short and J 9 bases short, with 13 bases between. In germline, CDR1 is MDHEN, CDR2 SYDVKM. The CDR3 reads CASSPRTGQAFF. The CDR3 DNA reads TGTGCCAGCAGTCCCAGGACTGGCCAAGCTTTCTTT. The full variable domain, completed using reference TRBV28 and TRBJ1-1, is DVKVTQSSRYLVKRTGEKVFLECVQDMDHENMFWYRQDPGLGLRLIYFSYDVKMKEKGDIPEGYSVSREKKERFSLILESASTNQTSMYLCASSPRTGQAFFGQGTRLTVV.

A few counts support this clone. The CDR3 reads CASSGEPGGRETQYF. Written as DNA, the CDR3 is TGCGCCAGCAGTGGAGAGCCGGGGGGGCGAGAGACCCAGTACTTC. The chain joins TRBV10-2 to TRBJ2-5; TRBD2 matches at 8 bases. Germline CDR1 WSHSY, CDR2 SAAADI. CDR3 length equals 15 residues. After removal of 4 bases from V and 4 bases from J, the junction contained 8 bases not matched to a gene.